This note documents a single TCR beta chain sequence. There is no known antigen for this receptor. Nothing much larger sits one base from this clone, and base qualities are not available. These data come from a study of post-analysis software for immune sequencing data (dated by TCRdb to the mid-2010s). For the wider study: The recorded disease courses included relapsing-remitting, secondary progressive and progressive-relapsing multiple sclerosis, and some patients had no subtype annotation. The patient repertoires were set against eleven to twelve previously published healthy control repertoires from donors whose ages ranged from 6 to 25 years. A subset of samples was prepared in parallel using single-end sample barcoding, then pooled and co-amplified after Illumina adapter ligation. What the study reported, not specific to this receptor: Patients showed significantly higher frequencies than controls for about 5 TRBV segments, among them TRBV5-6, TRBV5-1 and TRBV20-1. The control group was slightly older than the multiple sclerosis patient group. Direct clustering with F measure showed strong co-clustering of samples prepared in the same batch, prompting a batch-effect correction. Multiple sclerosis patients had significantly lower normalized Chao1 diversity than controls, a result that suggests substantial peripheral T-cell clonal expansion.

Looking up the germline V gene yields CDR1 MGHRA and CDR2 YSYEKL. V ends up 4 bases short and J 5 bases short, with an unmatched junction base count of 10. The cysteine opens and the phenylalanine closes a CDR3 of 16 amino acids. The CDR3 DNA has 48 bases and is translated from base 1. To demonstrate the VDJtools post-analysis software, TCR beta repertoires were profiled from the peripheral blood of about 13 young patients with multiple sclerosis. The multiple sclerosis patients were children and adolescents ranging in age from roughly 6 to 15 years. Library generation was performed with PCR. Instrument used: Illumina HiSeq 2500. To reduce PCR and sequencing biases, unique molecular identifiers were built into the TCR beta cDNA libraries. Per 1 to 10 million input T cells, approximately 500,000 cDNA molecules were obtained, such that each molecule approximated one T cell. The patient libraries were prepared and sequenced using the same protocol as the earlier healthy control dataset. Samples belonging to the same batch were prepared together, multiplexed and sequenced on a shared HiSeq lane. From the authors' description of their analysis: MIGEC handled the raw barcoded reads, throwing out single-read molecular identifier groups before consensus assembly and CDR3 extraction. VDJtools was used for post-analysis of the clonotype tables, with diversity normalized by down-sampling every dataset to the smallest sample size. Repertoire overlap clustering matched CDR3 amino acid but not nucleotide sequences to correct batch-related cross-sample contamination. The raw public reads went through TCRdb reprocessing: fastp at Q25, MiXCR clone calling, in-frame beta chains kept. Identical CDR3 protein sequences are pooled into one entry, listed with their most common genes and DNA. These V and J calls rely on TCRdb rather than the paper's analysis. For this sample the table gives roughly 600,000 distinct CDR3 sequences, of which about 44% were detected only once. Of the sample, more than 1.5% falls within the top ten clones.

Sample: blood. This clonotype was sampled from a girl between 5 and 17 years old with multiple sclerosis. This sequence uses TRBV4-1 and TRBJ1-1; the junction holds 10 bases that match TRBD1. The sequence in DNA is TGCGCCAGCAGCCCACATCGAGGACAGGGGGGGACTGAAGCTTTCTTT. Its translation reads: CASSPHRGQGGTEAFF.